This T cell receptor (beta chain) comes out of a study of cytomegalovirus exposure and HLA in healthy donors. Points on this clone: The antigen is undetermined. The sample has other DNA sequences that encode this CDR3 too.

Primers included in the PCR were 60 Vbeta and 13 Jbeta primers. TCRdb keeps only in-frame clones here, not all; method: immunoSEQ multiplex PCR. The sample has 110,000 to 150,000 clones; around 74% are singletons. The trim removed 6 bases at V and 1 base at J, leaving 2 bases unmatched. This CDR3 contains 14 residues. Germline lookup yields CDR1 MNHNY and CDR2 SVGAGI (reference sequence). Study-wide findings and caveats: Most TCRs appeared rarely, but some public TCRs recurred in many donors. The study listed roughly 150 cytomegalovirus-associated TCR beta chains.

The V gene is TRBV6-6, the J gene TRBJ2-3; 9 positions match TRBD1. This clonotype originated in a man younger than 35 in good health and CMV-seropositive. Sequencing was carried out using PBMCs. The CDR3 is CASRRTGGTDTQYF. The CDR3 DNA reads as TGTGCCAGCAGACGGACAGGGGGCACAGATACGCAGTATTTT.